The source of this T cell receptor (beta chain) is a study of CD8 T cells in ankylosing spondylitis. Study-wide findings and caveats: Matched ankylosing spondylitis synovial fluid reportedly showed significant enrichment of disease-linked clones. Earlier reports found some motif variants in synovial fluid and blood in reactive arthritis. In peripheral blood, disease-linked CD8+ clones occurred at relatively low frequencies. It appeared that ankylosing spondylitis blood was characterized by a TCR beta motif of fewer than 10 highly homologous variants.

On this clonotype itself: The target antigen is unknown.

The CDR3 has 18 amino acids. Quantitative 5'-RACE with molecular barcodes produced the TCR beta libraries. TCRdb reprocessed the 5' RACE reads with MiXCR, giving one entry per CDR3 protein. The sample has approximately 140,000 distinct CDR3 sequences; 17% are singletons. The source is a male donor with ankylosing spondylitis. The rearrangement joins TRBV21-1 to TRBJ1-5; no check of the table's D call, TRBD1, against the DNA was made. TRBV21-1 is marked as a pseudogene. Material: blood, either unsorted or a sorted T cell fraction (not recorded which). The CDR3: CASSKDTGQWIYNQPQHF. The CDR3 DNA reads TGTGCCAGCAGCAAAGACACCGGACAGTGGATCTACAATCAGCCCCAGCATTTT.